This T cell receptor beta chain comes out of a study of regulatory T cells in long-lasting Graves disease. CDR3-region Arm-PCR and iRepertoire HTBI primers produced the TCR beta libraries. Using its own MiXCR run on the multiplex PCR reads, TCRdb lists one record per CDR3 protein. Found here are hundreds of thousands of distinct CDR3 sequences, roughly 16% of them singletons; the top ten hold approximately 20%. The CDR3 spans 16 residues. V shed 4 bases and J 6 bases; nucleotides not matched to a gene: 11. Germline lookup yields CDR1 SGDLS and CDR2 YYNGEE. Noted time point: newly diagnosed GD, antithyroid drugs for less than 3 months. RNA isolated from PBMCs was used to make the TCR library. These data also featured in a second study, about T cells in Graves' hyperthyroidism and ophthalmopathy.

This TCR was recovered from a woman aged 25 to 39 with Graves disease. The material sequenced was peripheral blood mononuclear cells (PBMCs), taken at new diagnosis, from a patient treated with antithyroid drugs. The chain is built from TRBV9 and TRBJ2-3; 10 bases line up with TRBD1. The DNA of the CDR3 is TGTGCCAGCAGCAACAATGACAGGGGGCTCACGGATACGCAGTATTTT. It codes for CASSNNDRGLTDTQYF.